These 20 T cell receptor beta chains originate from one sample sequenced in a study of blood T cell repertoires in COVID-19. Using immunoSEQ multiplex PCR, the repertoire was profiled, and TCRdb retains in-frame clones only, with some absent. The sample holds about 60,000 clones, more than 70% seen once. Sequencing used peripheral blood. These receptors came from a human donor in a cohort sampled during active COVID-19.

This chain connects TRBV30 to TRBJ2-1; 12 nucleotides agree with TRBD1. The CDR3 loop spans 16 amino acids. In germline, CDR1 is GTSNPN, CDR2 SVGIG (reference sequence). J was trimmed by 8 bases and V by 4 bases; bases with no gene match: 12. Here the CDR3 reads CAWNRGTGGIIDEQFF. In DNA, the CDR3 is TGTGCCTGGAACCGAGGGACAGGGGGCATTATCGATGAGCAGTTCTTC.

The V call is TRBV24-1, the J call TRBJ2-3, with 10 bases aligning to TRBD1. The CDR3 spans 14 residues. The germline CDR1 and CDR2 sequences are KGHDR and SFDVKD. V dropped 6 bases and J dropped 4; count of bases not matched to a gene: 3. As DNA, the CDR3 is TGTGCCACCAGTCTGACAGGGGGCCCAGATACGCAGTATTTT. This encodes CATSLTGGPDTQYF.

V is TRBV5-6 and J is TRBJ1-2; weak D call: TRBD1 (5 bases). Per the germline V gene, CDR1 is SGHDT and CDR2 is YYEEEE. The CDR3 consists of 15 residues. Trimming stripped 4 bases from V and 3 bases from J, with 16 bases between. CDR3 sequence (DNA): TGTGCCAGCAGCAGCCGGCAGGGTGGATACTATGGCTACACCTTC. Translation: CASSSRQGGYYGYTF.

The rearrangement joins TRBV28 to TRBJ1-2; 11 bases line up with TRBD1. The V gene's germline CDR1 is MDHEN and CDR2 SYDVKM. The CDR3 extends over 13 amino acids. The ends lost 9 bases at V and 3 bases at J; junction bases unmatched: 3. CDR3 region: CASGQGADYGYTF. DNA of the CDR3: TGTGCCAGTGGACAGGGGGCGGACTATGGCTACACCTTC.

This chain uses TRBV4-1 with TRBJ2-7; 11 bases are a match to TRBD1. Germline V lookup: CDR1 MGHRA, CDR2 YSYEKL. CDR3 length: 18 amino acids. V gave up 3 bases and J gave up 0 bases; unmatched junction bases: 10. Here the CDR3 reads CASSQMGQGVAPSYEQYF. The CDR3 DNA reads TGCGCCAGCAGCCAGATGGGACAGGGGGTCGCCCCCTCCTACGAGCAGTACTTC.

The rearrangement links TRBV7-9 to TRBJ2-7; no definite D call. The V gene lost 5 bases and the J gene lost 5 bases, with 13 bases spanning the gap. Germline V gene data show CDR1 as SEHNR and CDR2 as FQNEAQ (reference sequence). The CDR3 sequence is 13 residues long. The CDR3 loop reads CASSRGGYDEQYF. The CDR3, as DNA: TGTGCCAGCAGCCGTGGCGGCTACGACGAGCAGTACTTC.

This chain uses TRBV11-2 with TRBJ2-3, with a possible D match to TRBD2 (5 bases). Trimming pared 2 bases from V and 2 bases from J, leaving 14 bases between. Germline V gene sequence: CDR1 SGHAT, CDR2 FQNNGV. This CDR3 region has 16 residues. CDR3 nucleotides: TGTGCCAGCAGCTTACTAAGCGGAGCCTCCACAGATACGCAGTATTTT. The encoded protein is CASSLLSGASTDTQYF.

In this sample, this clone turned up once. The J gene is TRBJ1-1, the V gene TRBV7-8; no clear D. The CDR3 contains 15 residues. The germline V gene encodes CDR1 SGHVS and CDR2 FQNEAQ. The V gene lost 1 base and the J gene lost 1 base, with 10 bases spanning the gap. CDR3 protein: CASSLEDISNTEAFF. The CDR3 DNA reads as TGTGCCAGCAGCTTAGAAGACATCTCGAACACTGAAGCTTTCTTT. The entire variable domain, with the rest obtained from reference TRBV7-8 and TRBJ1-1, is as follows: GAGVSQSPRYKVAKRGQDVALRCDPISGHVSLFWYQQALGQGPEFLTYFQNEAQLDKSGLPSDRFFAERPEGSVSTLKIQRTQQEDSAVYLCASSLEDISNTEAFFGQGTRLTVV.

The chain joins TRBV28 to TRBJ1-5; TRBD1 matches at 9 bases. The CDR3 totals 12 residues. J was trimmed by 6 bases and V by 11 bases; bases with no gene match: 5. CDR1 and CDR2 from the germline V gene are MDHEN and SYDVKM. CDR3 amino acids: CASGQGTQPQHF. The CDR3 nucleotides are TGTGCCTCGGGACAGGGTACTCAGCCCCAGCATTTT.

The chain recombines TRBV13 with TRBJ2-7; D call uncertain. V was shortened by 3 bases and J by 0 bases, with 6 bases between the two germline ends. Germline CDR1 PRHDT, CDR2 FYEKMQ (reference sequence). The CDR3 spans 13 residues. DNA of the CDR3: TGTGCCAGCAGCTTTACAGACTCCTACGAGCAGTACTTC. Amino acid sequence: CASSFTDSYEQYF.

The chain has TRBV19 and TRBJ2-1; TRBD2 matches 7 bases. The CDR3 is 15 amino acids. Germline values: CDR1 LNHDA, CDR2 SQIVND (reference sequence). The junction had 4 bases not matched to a gene; V was cut back by 3 bases and J by 2 bases. The CDR3 coding sequence is TGTGCCAGTAGTATCGCGGGGGATCCCTACAATGAGCAGTTCTTC. Encoded protein: CASSIAGDPYNEQFF.

The CDR3 is CASSNRGTSNYGYTF. In DNA, the CDR3 is TGTGCCAGTAGTAACCGAGGGACTTCTAACTATGGCTACACCTTC. The chain combines TRBV19 with TRBJ1-2, with a weak D call TRBD1 (5 bases). The length of the CDR3 is 15 residues. V shed 4 bases and J shed 0 bases, with 12 bases lying between them. The germline V gene encodes CDR1 LNHDA and CDR2 SQIVND (reference sequence).

The chain couples TRBV5-1 to TRBJ2-1; 11 nucleotides agree with TRBD2. J was trimmed by 10 bases and V by 5 bases; bases with no gene match: 8. This CDR3 contains 14 residues. The V gene's germline CDR1 is SGHRS and CDR2 YFSETQ. In nucleotides, the CDR3 is TGCGCCAGCAGGACCTTGGGACTAGCGGACGAGCAGTTCTTC. Its protein product is CASRTLGLADEQFF.

A note on this clone: This sample includes further DNA sequences coding for the same CDR3. The V and J genes are TRBV28 and TRBJ1-1; tentative D call: TRBD1 (5 bases). V shed 5 bases and J shed 0 bases, with 10 bases lying between them. Germline assignment: CDR1 MDHEN and CDR2 SYDVKM. The CDR3 sequence is 14 residues long. CDR3 DNA: TGTGCCAGCAGTCTGGGGCAGATGAACACTGAAGCTTTCTTT. The encoded protein is CASSLGQMNTEAFF. Variable domain in full (rest from reference TRBV28 and TRBJ1-1): DVKVTQSSRYLVKRTGEKVFLECVQDMDHENMFWYRQDPGLGLRLIYFSYDVKMKEKGDIPEGYSVSREKKERFSLILESASTNQTSMYLCASSLGQMNTEAFFGQGTRLTVV.

The chain uses TRBV30 and TRBJ2-6; D is undetermined. CDR1 and CDR2 (germline): GTSNPN, SVGIG (reference sequence). V lost 2 bases and J lost 0, with 2 bases in between. The CDR3 sequence is 13 residues long. The CDR3 DNA follows: TGTGCCTGGAGTCTCTCTGGGGCCAACGTCCTGACTTTC. Its translation: CAWSLSGANVLTF.

The V call is TRBV10-3, the J call TRBJ2-3; TRBD2 agrees at 7 bases. In germline, CDR1 is ENHRY, CDR2 SYGVKD. This CDR3 has 15 amino acids. The V gene end was trimmed by 2 bases and the J gene end by 4 bases; junction bases not matched to a gene: 6. The CDR3 reads CAISEQRDSADTQYF. The CDR3 DNA follows: TGTGCCATCAGTGAGCAGCGGGATTCAGCAGATACGCAGTATTTT.

The chain uses TRBV7-2 and TRBJ2-5, with 8 positions matching TRBD1. Germline V CDR1 and CDR2: SGHTA, FQGNSA. V dropped 4 bases and J dropped 4; count of bases not matched to a gene: 5. The CDR3 spans 14 residues. The CDR3 spells CASSSTGGTETQYF. The CDR3 DNA sequence: TGTGCCAGCAGCTCTACAGGGGGTACAGAGACCCAGTACTTC.

The CDR3 spells CASSLGRTNNEQFF. The DNA for the CDR3 is TGTGCCAGCAGCTTAGGACGGACTAACAATGAGCAGTTCTTC. The J gene is TRBJ2-1, the V gene TRBV7-2, with a possible D match to TRBD2 (6 bases). This CDR3 is 14 amino acids long. V lost 1 base and J lost 5, with 9 bases in between. The V gene's germline CDR1 is SGHTA and CDR2 FQGNSA.

The chain employs TRBV27 and TRBJ1-2; D is possibly TRBD1 (6 bases). In germline, CDR1 is MNHEY, CDR2 SMNVEV (reference sequence). V lost 9 bases to trimming and J lost 8 bases, with 13 bases between them. CDR3 size: 11 residues. The CDR3 DNA reads as TGTGCCAGTCAGGGGTCGGGGGGCTACACCTTC. As protein: CASQGSGGYTF.

This sequence joins TRBV5-1 and TRBJ2-7, with D maybe TRBD2 (5 bases). This CDR3 is built from 13 residues. V was shortened by 4 bases and J by 4 bases, with 12 bases between the two germline ends. Germline V gene lookup returns CDR1 SGHRS and CDR2 YFSETQ. The CDR3 DNA reads as TGCGCCAGCAGCCCGGACGGGAAATACGAGCAGTACTTC. Its protein product is CASSPDGKYEQYF.